This TCR beta chain was obtained from a study of shared clonotypes between healthy human individuals. The germline V gene has CDR1 SGHVS and CDR2 FNYEAQ. The V end was cut by 1 base, the J end by 0 bases, with 11 bases between. The CDR3 extends over 16 amino acids. The authors divided CD4+ cells into CD45RA+ naive and CD45RA-negative memory subsets. Broader study findings: Non-shared clonotypes displayed generation probabilities falling below those of clonotypes present in all four donors.

As for this clone: Its matching antigen is unknown. This same CDR3 is encoded by further DNA sequences in the sample.

The material for each subset, its genomic DNA, was split evenly across several immunoSEQ plates. In the original analysis: Filtering differed since immunoSEQ provided only junctions, with no quality scores. Here immunoSEQ multiplex PCR was the method, and the copy in TCRdb shows in-frame clones only, minus some. V, J and clone size reflect that table, while D and trimming were determined from the DNA. The sample has about 1.5 million clones, 96% seen once; the top ten hold 0.95% to 1.5%. The sample was naive CD4+ T cells sorted from blood. Specified subset: CD45RA+ positively selected. The chain combines TRBV7-6 with TRBJ2-3, with no clear D. The sequence was collected from a man aged 25-40 years in good health. CDR3 sequence (DNA): TGTGCCAGCAGCTTAGGCTCCTTGGCTAGCACAGATACGCAGTATTTT. Translated, it gives CASSLGSLASTDTQYF.